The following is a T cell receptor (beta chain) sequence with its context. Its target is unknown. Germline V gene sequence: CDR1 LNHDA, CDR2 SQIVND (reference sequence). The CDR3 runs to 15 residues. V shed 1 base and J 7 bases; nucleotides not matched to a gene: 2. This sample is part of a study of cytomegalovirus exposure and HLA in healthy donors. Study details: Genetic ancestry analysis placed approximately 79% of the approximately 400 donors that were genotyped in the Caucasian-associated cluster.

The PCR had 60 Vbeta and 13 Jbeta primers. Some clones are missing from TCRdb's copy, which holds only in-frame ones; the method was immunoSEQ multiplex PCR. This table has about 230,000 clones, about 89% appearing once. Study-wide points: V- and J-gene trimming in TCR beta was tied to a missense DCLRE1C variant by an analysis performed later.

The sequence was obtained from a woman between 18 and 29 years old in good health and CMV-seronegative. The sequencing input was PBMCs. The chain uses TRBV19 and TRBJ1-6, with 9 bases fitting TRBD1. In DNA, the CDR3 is TGTGCCAGTAGTATAGGGGGGACAGGGAATTCACCCCTCCACTTT. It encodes CASSIGGTGNSPLHF. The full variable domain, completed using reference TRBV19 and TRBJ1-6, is DGGITQSPKYLFRKEGQNVTLSCEQNLNHDAMYWYRQDPGQGLRLIYYSQIVNDFQKGDIAEGYSVSREKKESFPLTVTSAQKNPTAFYLCASSIGGTGNSPLHFGNGTRLTVT.